These 7 T cell receptor beta chains share one sample of origin, sequenced in a study of cytomegalovirus exposure and HLA in healthy donors (TCRdb year 2017). The protocol used for the library was the immunoSEQ multiplex PCR assay. A mixture of 60 forward primers for TCR Vbeta segments and 13 reverse primers for TCR Jbeta segments was used in the multiplex PCR. Imported from immuneACCESS, the table was reduced by TCRdb to in-frame sequences with V and J called. These copies leave out some clones; in studies compared against another copy, an unresolved V gene accounts for under half, and the cause of the remainder is not known. In all, the sample holds about 60,000 clones, and around 77% of those were seen once. 2.5% to 4% of the sample comes from the top ten. Sequencing was performed on PBMCs. Receptors were obtained from a woman aged 40 to 50 in good health and CMV-seropositive.

The chain employs TRBV29-1 and TRBJ2-3; TRBD1 aligns across 9 bases. V was clipped by 3 bases and J by 3 bases; unmatched bases: 7. CDR3 length equals 15 residues. The germline V gene encodes CDR1 SQVTM and CDR2 ANQGSEA. CDR3 in amino acids: CSVDTGTGLTDTQYF. The CDR3, as DNA: TGCAGCGTTGATACCGGGACAGGGCTAACAGATACGCAGTATTTT.

The chain has TRBV6-5 and TRBJ2-2; 12 bases agree with TRBD1. This CDR3 comprises 12 residues. V shed 5 bases and J 16 bases; nucleotides not matched to a gene: 5. Germline V gene sequence: CDR1 MNHEY, CDR2 SVGAGI. This chain's CDR3 is CASSRDRGRQFF. In DNA form, the CDR3 reads TGTGCCAGCAGTAGGGACAGGGGGCGACAGTTTTTT.

The gene calls are TRBV27 and TRBJ2-2, with a possible D match to TRBD2 (5 bases). Germline V CDR1 and CDR2: MNHEY, SMNVEV (reference sequence). V lost 4 bases to trimming and J lost 3 bases, with 15 bases between them. The length of the CDR3 is 16 residues. The DNA of the CDR3 is TGTGCCAGCAGTTCCAACGACGGGGTCTACACCGGGGAGCTGTTTTTT. Its protein is CASSSNDGVYTGELFF.

The rearrangement uses TRBV5-5 and TRBJ1-1; D uncertain. The CDR3 spans 15 residues. The germline V gene has CDR1 SGHKS and CDR2 YYEKEE (reference sequence). V was clipped by 4 bases and J by 1 base, with 14 bases between them. The DNA of the CDR3 is TGTGCCAGCAGCCCCGAGGTGGGGAGGAACACTGAAGCTTTCTTT. This sequence encodes CASSPEVGRNTEAFF.

The V and J genes are TRBV6-5 and TRBJ1-1; D uncertain. The CDR3 spans 15 residues. Trimming stripped 0 bases from V and 5 bases from J, with 13 bases between. Germline CDR1 MNHEY, CDR2 SVGAGI. CDR3 bases: TGTGCCAGCAGTTACTCACTCCAGGTTAAAACTGAAGCTTTCTTT. It translates to CASSYSLQVKTEAFF.

This clone came up a few times. The CDR3 loop reads CASSIDWTGVSVNTEAFF. The DNA of the CDR3 is TGTGCCAGTAGTATAGACTGGACAGGGGTTTCTGTGAACACTGAAGCTTTCTTT. The chain couples TRBV19 to TRBJ1-1; TRBD1 agrees at 9 bases. This CDR3 comprises 18 residues. Losses at the gene ends were 0 bases for V and 0 bases for J; bases not matched to a gene: 8. Germline V gene data show CDR1 as LNHDA and CDR2 as SQIVND (reference sequence).

The CDR3 spells CASSLALARTLDEQFF. In DNA form, the CDR3 reads TGTGCCAGCAGCTTAGCGTTAGCCCGTACCTTGGATGAGCAGTTCTTC. J is TRBJ2-1 and V is TRBV11-2; D gene ambiguous. V lost 1 base and J 8 bases, leaving 18 bases between the germline ends. Germline V gene sequence: CDR1 SGHAT, CDR2 FQNNGV. The CDR3 spans 16 residues.